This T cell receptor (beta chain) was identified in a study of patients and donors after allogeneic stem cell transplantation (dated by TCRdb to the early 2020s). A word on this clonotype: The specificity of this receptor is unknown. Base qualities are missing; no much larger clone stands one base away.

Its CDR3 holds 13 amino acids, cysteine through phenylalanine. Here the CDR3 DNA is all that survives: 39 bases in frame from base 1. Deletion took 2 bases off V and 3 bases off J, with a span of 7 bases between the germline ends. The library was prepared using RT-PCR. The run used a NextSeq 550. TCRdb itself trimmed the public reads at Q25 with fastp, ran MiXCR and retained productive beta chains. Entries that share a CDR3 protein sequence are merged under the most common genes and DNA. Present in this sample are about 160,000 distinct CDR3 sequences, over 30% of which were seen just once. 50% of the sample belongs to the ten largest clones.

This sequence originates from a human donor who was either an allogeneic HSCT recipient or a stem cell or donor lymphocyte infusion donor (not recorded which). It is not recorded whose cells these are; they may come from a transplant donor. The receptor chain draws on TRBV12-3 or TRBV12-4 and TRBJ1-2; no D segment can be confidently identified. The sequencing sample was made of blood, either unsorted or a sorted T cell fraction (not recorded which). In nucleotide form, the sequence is TGTGCCAGCAGTTTAATGGCCTACTATGGCTACACCTTC. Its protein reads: CASSLMAYYGYTF.